This record looks at one T cell receptor beta chain sequence and its context. The antigen is undetermined. In the sorted-subset replicate PCRs, 200 ng DNA, some 30,000 T cell genomes, was used. The table came from immunoSEQ multiplex PCR; TCRdb's copy has only in-frame clones and leaves some out. This sample yields around 2.5 million clones, of which 90% to 95% are seen a single time; about 0.34% belongs to the top ten. This specimen comes from a study of shared clonotypes between healthy human individuals. Across the whole study: CD4 naive and memory got three plates each, CD8 naive two, CD8 memory one.

Overall study findings and caveats: Unshared clonotypes carried lower generation probabilities than those common to all four donors. In general, naive subsets displayed greater estimated richness than memory subsets did.

CDR1 is MNHEY, CDR2 SMNVEV, per germline (reference sequence). The V end was cut by 5 bases, the J end by 6 bases, with 17 bases between. This CDR3 is built from 15 residues. The chain recombines TRBV27 with TRBJ2-1; tentative D call: TRBD2 (6 bases). The source of this sequence is a young man in good health. Some clones in this sample may be carry-over from other donors' samples. The source material was naive CD4+ T cells from PBMCs. Subset indicated: CD45RA+ positively selected. The CDR3 region is CASSTREIDGNEQFF. As DNA, the CDR3 is TGTGCCAGCAGTACCCGGGAGATTGATGGCAATGAGCAGTTCTTC.